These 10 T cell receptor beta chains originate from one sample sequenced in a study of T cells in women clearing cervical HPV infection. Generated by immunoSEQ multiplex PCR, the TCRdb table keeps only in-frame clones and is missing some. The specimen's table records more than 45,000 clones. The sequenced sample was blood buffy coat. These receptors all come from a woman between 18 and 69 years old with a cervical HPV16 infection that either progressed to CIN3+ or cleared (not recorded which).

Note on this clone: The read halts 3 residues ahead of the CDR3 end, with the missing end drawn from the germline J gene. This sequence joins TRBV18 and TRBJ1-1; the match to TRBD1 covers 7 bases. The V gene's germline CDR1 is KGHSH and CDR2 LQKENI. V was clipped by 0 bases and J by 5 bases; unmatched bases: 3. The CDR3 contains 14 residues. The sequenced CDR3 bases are TGTGCCAGCTCACCACCGGGACAGCTAACTGAA. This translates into CASSPPGQLTE. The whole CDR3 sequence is CASSPPGQLTEAFF.

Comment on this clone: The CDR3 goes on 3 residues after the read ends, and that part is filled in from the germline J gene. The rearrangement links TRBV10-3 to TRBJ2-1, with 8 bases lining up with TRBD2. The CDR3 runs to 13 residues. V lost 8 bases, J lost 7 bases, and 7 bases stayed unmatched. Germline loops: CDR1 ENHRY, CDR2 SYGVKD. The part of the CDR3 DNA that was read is TGTGCCATCGAAAAGCGGGGGTTGAATGAG. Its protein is CAIEKRGLNE. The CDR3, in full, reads CAIEKRGLNEQFF.

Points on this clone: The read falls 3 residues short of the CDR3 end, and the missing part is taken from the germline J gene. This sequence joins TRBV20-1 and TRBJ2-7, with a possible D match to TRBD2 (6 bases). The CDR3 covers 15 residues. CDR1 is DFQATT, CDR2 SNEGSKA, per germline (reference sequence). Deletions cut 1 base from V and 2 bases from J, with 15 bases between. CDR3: CSARAPLAYPYEQYF. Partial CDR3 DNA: TGCAGTGCTAGAGCACCGCTAGCGTACCCCTACGAG.

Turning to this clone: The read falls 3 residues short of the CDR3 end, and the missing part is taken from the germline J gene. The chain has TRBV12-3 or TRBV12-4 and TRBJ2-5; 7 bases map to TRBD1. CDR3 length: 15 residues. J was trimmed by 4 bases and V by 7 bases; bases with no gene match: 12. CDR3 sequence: CASTFGTVLGETQYF. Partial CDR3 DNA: TGTGCCAGCACCTTCGGGACAGTTCTAGGAGAGACC.

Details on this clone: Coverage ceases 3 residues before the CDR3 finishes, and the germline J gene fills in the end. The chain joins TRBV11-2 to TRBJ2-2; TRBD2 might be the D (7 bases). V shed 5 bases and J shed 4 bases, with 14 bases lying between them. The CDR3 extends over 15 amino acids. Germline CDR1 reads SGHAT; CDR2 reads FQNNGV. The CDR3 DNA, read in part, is TGTGCCAGCAGCAGAGGGGGAGGGCCCACCGGGGAG. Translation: CASSRGGGPTGE. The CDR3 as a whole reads CASSRGGGPTGELFF.

Here the CDR3 reads CATEGDRGFGNEQFF. The CDR3 bases that were read are TGTGCCACTGAAGGGGACAGGGGGTTCGGGAATGAG. This chain joins TRBV19 and TRBJ2-1, with 11 nucleotides matching TRBD1. The missing CDR3 end, 3 residues past where the read stops, is filled in from the germline J gene. The trim removed 10 bases at V and 7 bases at J, leaving 12 bases unmatched. The CDR3 covers 15 residues. Looked up from germline, CDR1 is LNHDA and CDR2 is SQIVND (reference sequence).

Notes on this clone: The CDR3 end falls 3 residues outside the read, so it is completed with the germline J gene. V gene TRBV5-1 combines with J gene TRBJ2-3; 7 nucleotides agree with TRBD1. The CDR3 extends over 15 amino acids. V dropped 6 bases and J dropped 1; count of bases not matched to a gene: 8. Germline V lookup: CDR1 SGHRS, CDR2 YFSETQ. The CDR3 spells CASTYRQGGTDTQYF. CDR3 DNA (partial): TGCGCCAGCACCTACCGACAGGGAGGCACAGATACG.

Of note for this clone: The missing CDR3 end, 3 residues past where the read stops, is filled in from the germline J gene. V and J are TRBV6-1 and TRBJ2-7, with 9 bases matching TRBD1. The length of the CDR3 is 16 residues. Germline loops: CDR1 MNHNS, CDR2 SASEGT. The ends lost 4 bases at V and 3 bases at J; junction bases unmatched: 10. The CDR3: CASSVRRGTGSYEQYF. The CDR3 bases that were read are TGTGCCAGCAGTGTGCGACGTGGGACAGGGAGCTACGAG.

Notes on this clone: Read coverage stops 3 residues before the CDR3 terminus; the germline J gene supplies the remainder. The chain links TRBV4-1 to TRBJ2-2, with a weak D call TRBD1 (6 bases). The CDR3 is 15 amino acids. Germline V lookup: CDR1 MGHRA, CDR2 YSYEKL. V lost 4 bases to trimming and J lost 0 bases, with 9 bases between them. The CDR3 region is CASSPGTPNTGELFF. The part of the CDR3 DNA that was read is TGCGCCAGCAGCCCAGGGACACCGAACACCGGGGAG.

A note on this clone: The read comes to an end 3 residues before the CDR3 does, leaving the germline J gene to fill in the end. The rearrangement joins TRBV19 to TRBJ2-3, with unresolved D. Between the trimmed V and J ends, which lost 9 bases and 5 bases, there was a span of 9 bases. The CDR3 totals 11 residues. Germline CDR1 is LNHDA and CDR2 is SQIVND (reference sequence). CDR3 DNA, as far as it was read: TGTGCCAGCCCCCCCCTAGATACG. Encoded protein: CASPPLDT. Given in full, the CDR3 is CASPPLDTQYF. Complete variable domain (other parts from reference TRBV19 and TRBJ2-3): DGGITQSPKYLFRKEGQNVTLSCEQNLNHDAMYWYRQDPGQGLRLIYYSQIVNDFQKGDIAEGYSVSREKKESFPLTVTSAQKNPTAFYLCASPPLDTQYFGPGTRLTVL.